This TCR beta chain derives from a study of T-cell reconstitution after alpha-beta-depleted transplantation in children (dated by TCRdb to about 2016). In terms of the full investigation: The study quantitatively tracked T-cell immune reconstitution after TCRalphabeta/CD19-depleted allogeneic hematopoietic cell transplantation in children using TCR repertoire profiling.

CDR1 MNHNS and CDR2 SASEGT are derived from the germline V gene. The CDR3 covers 15 residues, taking in both the cysteine and the phenylalanine. CDR3 DNA only is kept here, 45 bases in frame from base 1. Trimmed from V: 6 bases; trimmed from J: 2 bases; junction bases lacking a gene match: 6. In regard to this clonotype: Its binding antigen is unknown. No base quality information exists; no much larger clone differs at one position.

Library preparation was by PCR. Instrument used: Illumina HiSeq 2500. TCR libraries were prepared with molecular barcoding, using unique molecular identifiers to normalize TCRbeta repertoire quantification. TCRdb took the public reads, trimmed them with fastp at Q25, ran MiXCR for clone calling and kept in-frame beta chains. Here each entry gathers all rows of one CDR3 protein and keeps the most common genes and DNA. In this sample the table shows hundreds of thousands of distinct CDR3 sequences, roughly 15% of which occur a single time. The ten most abundant clones make up 1.1% of the sample. The chain is made from TRBV6-1 and TRBJ1-5, and 8 junctional nucleotides match TRBD1. This receptor was obtained from a human donor who donated a stem cell graft to a child with acute myeloid leukemia. Sequencing was performed on PBMCs from the stem cell graft donor, taken from the stem cell graft. The DNA is as follows: TGTGCCAGCAGCTCAGGGGGCGAGGGCAATCAGCCCCAGCATTTT. Translated, this gives CASSSGGEGNQPQHF.